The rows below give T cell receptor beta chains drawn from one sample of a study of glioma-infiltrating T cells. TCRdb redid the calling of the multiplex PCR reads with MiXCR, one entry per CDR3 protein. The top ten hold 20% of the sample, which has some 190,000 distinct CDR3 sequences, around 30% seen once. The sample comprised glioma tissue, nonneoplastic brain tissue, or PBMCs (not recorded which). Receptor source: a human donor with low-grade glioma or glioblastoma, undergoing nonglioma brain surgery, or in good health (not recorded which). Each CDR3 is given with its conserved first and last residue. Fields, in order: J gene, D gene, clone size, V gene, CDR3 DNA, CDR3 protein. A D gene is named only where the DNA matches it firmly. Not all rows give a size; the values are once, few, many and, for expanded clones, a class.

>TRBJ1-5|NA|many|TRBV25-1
TGTGCCAGCAGTGAATCGATCGGGGAGGGTCAGCCCCAGCATTTT
CASSESIGEGQPQHF
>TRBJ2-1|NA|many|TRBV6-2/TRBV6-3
TGTGCCAGCAGGCCAGTGGGGGGAGAAAGGGCTGAGCAGTTCTTC
CASRPVGGERAEQFF
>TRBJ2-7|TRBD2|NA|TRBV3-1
TGTGCCAGCAGCTTAAGTCTAGCGGGAGGGAGTGAGCAGTACTTC
CASSLSLAGGSEQYF
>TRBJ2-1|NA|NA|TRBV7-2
TGTGCCAGCAGCTTAGCAAGGATCCACAAGCAGTTCTTC
CASSLARIHKQFF
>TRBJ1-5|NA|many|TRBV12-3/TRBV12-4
TGTGCCAGCAGTTTAGGCGCAGGACAGCAGCCCCAGCATTTT
CASSLGAGQQPQHF
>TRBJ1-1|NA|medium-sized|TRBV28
TGTGCCAGCAGCCCATTTGGACGGCTCGGAGCTTTCTTT
CASSPFGRLGAFF
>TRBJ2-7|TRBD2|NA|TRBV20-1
TGCAGTGCCGACGGACTAGCGGGAGCTAGGTACGAGCAGTACTTC
CSADGLAGARYEQYF
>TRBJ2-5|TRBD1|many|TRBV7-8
TGTGCCAGCAGCACTGACAGGGGGCGAGAGACCCAGTACTTC
CASSTDRGRETQYF
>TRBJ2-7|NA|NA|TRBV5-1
TGCGCCAGCAGCTTGGCAGGAAGCTACGGGGAGCAGTACTTC
CASSLAGSYGEQYF
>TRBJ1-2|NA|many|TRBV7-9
TGTGCCAGCAGCTTAGGGGCAGGGGAGCCCTATGGCTACACCTTC
CASSLGAGEPYGYTF
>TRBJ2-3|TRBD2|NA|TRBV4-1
TGCGCCAGCAGCCAAGGCCCCGGGACTAGAGGGAGTCTAGGCACAGATACGCAGTATTTT
CASSQGPGTRGSLGTDTQYF
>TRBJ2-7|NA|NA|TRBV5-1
TGCGCCAGCAGCTCGGGACTTTCGTTAGACCTTTTTTCCGAGCAGTACTTC
CASSSGLSLDLFSEQYF
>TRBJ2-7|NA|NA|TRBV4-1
TGCGCCAGCAGCAAAGTCCTCCGGGGACAAGGGACCTACGAGCAGTACTTC
CASSKVLRGQGTYEQYF
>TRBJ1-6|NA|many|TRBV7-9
TGTGCCAGCAGCCCGCTGGGGCAGCCGGAGGGTTCACCCCTCCACTTT
CASSPLGQPEGSPLHF
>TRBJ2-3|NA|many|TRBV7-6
TGTGCCAGCAGCTTACCGGGCACAGATACGCAGTATTTT
CASSLPGTDTQYF
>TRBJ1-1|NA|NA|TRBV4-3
TGCGCCAGCAGCCAAGATCTTAACACAGGGAGGGTCACTGAAGCTTTCTTT
CASSQDLNTGRVTEAFF
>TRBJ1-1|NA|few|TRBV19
TGTGCCAGTAGTATACTGTCCAATATGAACACTGAAGCTTTCTTT
CASSILSNMNTEAFF
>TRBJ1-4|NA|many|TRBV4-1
TGCGCCAGCAGCCAATTGGGACATCTACTGTTTTTT
CASSQLGHLLFF
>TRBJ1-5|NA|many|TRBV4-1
TGCGCCAGCAGCCAAGACAGCGGGCTGGGCAATCAGCCCCAGCATTTT
CASSQDSGLGNQPQHF
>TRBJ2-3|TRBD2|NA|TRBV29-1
TGCAGCGTCATGAGGACTAGCGGGAGCACAGATACGCAGTATTTT
CSVMRTSGSTDTQYF
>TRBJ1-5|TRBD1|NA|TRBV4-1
TGCGCCAGCAGCCAAGACCGAGGGGGCAGTGTCTGGCCCAAGCATTTT
CASSQDRGGSVWPKHF
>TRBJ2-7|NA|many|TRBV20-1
TGCAGTGCTAGAGTGGCGGGACTCTCCTACGAGCAGTACTTC
CSARVAGLSYEQYF
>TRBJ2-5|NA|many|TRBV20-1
TGCAGTGCTAGAGATCTCGGGAGTCCGGCCGAGACCCAGTACTTC
CSARDLGSPAETQYF
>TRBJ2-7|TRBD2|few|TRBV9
TGTGCCAGCAGCCGATATGGGGGGGGTCAGGGCGAGCAGTACTTC
CASSRYGGGQGEQYF
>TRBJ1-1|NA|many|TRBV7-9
TGTGCCAGCAGCTTAAGGGGTGAATCGAACACTGAAGCTTTCTTT
CASSLRGESNTEAFF
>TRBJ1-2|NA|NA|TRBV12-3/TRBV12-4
TGTGCCAGCAGTTTGGTAGCAGGGAACTATGGCTACACCTTC
CASSLVAGNYGYTF
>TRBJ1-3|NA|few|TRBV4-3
TGCGCCAGCAGCCAAGACAGGTTGACCTCTGGAAACACCATATATTTT
CASSQDRLTSGNTIYF
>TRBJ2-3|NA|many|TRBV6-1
TGTGCCAGCAGGGGGCCCCCATCAGATACGCAGTATTTT
CASRGPPSDTQYF
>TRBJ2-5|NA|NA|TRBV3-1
TGTGCCAGCAGCCAAAAGCGGGCCCAAGGGACCCAGTATTTC
CASSQKRAQGTQYF
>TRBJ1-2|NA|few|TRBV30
TGTGCCTGGAGGCCGTGGGGCGAGAACTATGGCTACACCTTC
CAWRPWGENYGYTF
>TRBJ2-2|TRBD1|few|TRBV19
TGTGCCAGTAGTATGATTTCTTCCGGGACAGTCAACACCGGGGAGCTGTTTTTT
CASSMISSGTVNTGELFF
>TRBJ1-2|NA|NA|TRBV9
TGTGCCAGCAGCGTAGGGGACATTCAGAGACACGGCTACACCTTC
CASSVGDIQRHGYTF
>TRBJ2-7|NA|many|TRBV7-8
TGTGCCAGCAGCTTAGCGTTAGCGGCCTCCTACGAGCAGTACTTC
CASSLALAASYEQYF
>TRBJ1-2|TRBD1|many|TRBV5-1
TGCGCCAGCCAATCAGGACAGGCTACTATCGGCTACACCTTC
CASQSGQATIGYTF
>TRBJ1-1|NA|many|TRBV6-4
TGTGCCAGCAGTGCCGAAGGGGGGAACACTGAAGCTTTCTTT
CASSAEGGNTEAFF
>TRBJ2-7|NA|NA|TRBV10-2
TGCGCCAGCAGTGAGTCGAGGCGCGGCGACGAGCAGTACTTC
CASSESRRGDEQYF
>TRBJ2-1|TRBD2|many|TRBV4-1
TGCGCCAGCAGCCAACTTCTAGCGGGGTCCTACAATGAGCAGTTCTTC
CASSQLLAGSYNEQFF
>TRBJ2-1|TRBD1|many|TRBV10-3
TGTGCCACCCAGACAGGGCTGGACGACAATGAGCAGTTCTTC
CATQTGLDDNEQFF
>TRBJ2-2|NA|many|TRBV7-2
TGTGCCAGCAGCATAACGACCGTCACCGGGGAGCTGTTTTTT
CASSITTVTGELFF
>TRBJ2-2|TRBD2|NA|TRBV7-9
TGTGCCAGCAGCCAAGCCCTGGGACTAGGCTCCGGGGAGCTGTTTTTT
CASSQALGLGSGELFF
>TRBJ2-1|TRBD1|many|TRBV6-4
TGTGCCAGCAAGCCTATGACAGGGAGCAATGAGCAGTTCTTC
CASKPMTGSNEQFF